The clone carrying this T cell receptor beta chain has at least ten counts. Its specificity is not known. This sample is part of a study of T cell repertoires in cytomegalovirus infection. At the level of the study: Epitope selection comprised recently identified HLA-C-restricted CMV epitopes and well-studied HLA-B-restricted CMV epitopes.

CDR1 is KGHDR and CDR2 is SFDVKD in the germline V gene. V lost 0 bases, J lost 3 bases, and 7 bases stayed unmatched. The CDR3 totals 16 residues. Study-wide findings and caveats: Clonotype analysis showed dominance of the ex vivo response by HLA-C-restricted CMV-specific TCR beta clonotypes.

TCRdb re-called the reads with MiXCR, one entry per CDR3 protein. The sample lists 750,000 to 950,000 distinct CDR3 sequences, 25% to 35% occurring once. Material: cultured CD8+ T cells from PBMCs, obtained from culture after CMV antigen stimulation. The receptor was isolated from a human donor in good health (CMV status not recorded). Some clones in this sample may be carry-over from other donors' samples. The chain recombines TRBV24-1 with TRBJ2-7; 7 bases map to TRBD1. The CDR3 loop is CATSDLHGTDIYEQYF. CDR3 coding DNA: TGTGCCACCAGTGATTTGCACGGGACAGATATCTACGAGCAGTACTTC.